These 23 T cell receptor beta chains originate from one sample sequenced in a study of T cell responses to AZD1222 COVID-19 vaccine (TCRdb year 2021). Library preparation employed the immunoSEQ multiplex PCR assay. Here the immuneACCESS table is served through TCRdb, limited to in-frame sequences with V and J called. Missing clones are a known gap in these copies; in checked studies unresolved V genes cover under half, and the rest lacks a known reason. The sample table records under 200,000 clones; about nine tenths of these occur just once. About 1.6% of the sample is in the top ten clones. This sample's time point label indicates: baseline before first vaccination. The sample in question was peripheral blood, obtained on day 0 of AZD1222 vaccination. The receptors originated from an adult in good health.

The chain has TRBV19 and TRBJ2-7, with TRBD1 identical over 8 bases. The junction had 6 bases not matched to a gene; V was cut back by 3 bases and J by 5 bases. CDR3 length: 14 amino acids. Germline CDR1 is LNHDA and CDR2 is SQIVND (reference sequence). The CDR3 DNA reads as TGTGCCAGTAGTATGACAGGGGCGCCCCACGAGCAGTACTTC. Its translation: CASSMTGAPHEQYF.

This clone was seen only once. The chain employs TRBV7-9 and TRBJ2-7; no definite D call. Germline V gene lookup returns CDR1 SEHNR and CDR2 FQNEAQ (reference sequence). Trimming took off 1 base at V and 0 bases at J, with 7 bases between the two ends. This CDR3 is built from 14 residues. The CDR3 is CASSLDQVSYEQYF. CDR3 nucleotide sequence: TGTGCCAGCAGCTTAGACCAGGTCTCCTACGAGCAGTACTTC.

This sequence joins TRBV10-1 and TRBJ1-3, with 7 bases lining up with TRBD1. The CDR3 contains 14 residues. From germline, CDR1 is WNHNN and CDR2 SYGVQD (reference sequence). The J segment lost 2 bases and the V segment lost 10 bases, leaving 8 bases of the junction unmatched. DNA of the CDR3: TGCGCCACCTCTAGGACAGGAGCTGGAAACACCATATATTTT. It codes for CATSRTGAGNTIYF.

The chain couples TRBV19 to TRBJ1-2, with 10 bases lining up with TRBD1. CDR3 length: 15 residues. J gave up 5 bases and V 5 bases, and 8 bases lay outside the gene matches. In germline, CDR1 is LNHDA, CDR2 SQIVND (reference sequence). The CDR3: CASSFGQGDSYGYTF. CDR3 DNA sequence: TGTGCCAGTAGTTTCGGACAGGGGGACTCTTATGGCTACACCTTC. The full variable domain, its missing parts supplied by reference TRBV19 and TRBJ1-2, is DGGITQSPKYLFRKEGQNVTLSCEQNLNHDAMYWYRQDPGQGLRLIYYSQIVNDFQKGDIAEGYSVSREKKESFPLTVTSAQKNPTAFYLCASSFGQGDSYGYTFGSGTRLTVV.

The V and J genes are TRBV11-2 and TRBJ1-1; a possible D gene is TRBD1 (5 bases). V gave up 1 base and J gave up 1 base, with 10 bases separating them. CDR1 is SGHAT and CDR2 is FQNNGV in the germline V gene. The length of the CDR3 is 15 residues. The CDR3: CASSLGDDKNTEAFF. The CDR3 DNA follows: TGTGCCAGCAGCTTAGGGGACGACAAGAACACTGAAGCTTTCTTT.

J is TRBJ1-6 and V is TRBV7-2; a possible D gene is TRBD1 (5 bases). The CDR3 is 12 amino acids. CDR1 is SGHTA and CDR2 is FQGNSA in the germline V gene. V lost 2 bases to trimming and J lost 10 bases, with 6 bases between them. CDR3 sequence (DNA): TGTGCCAGCAGCTTAAACAGGTCACCCCTCCACTTT. This encodes CASSLNRSPLHF. The full variable domain, with the rest looked up from reference TRBV7-2 and TRBJ1-6, is GAGVSQSPSNKVTEKGKDVELRCDPISGHTALYWYRQSLGQGLEFLIYFQGNSAPDKSGLPSDRFSAERTGGSVSTLTIQRTQQEDSAVYLCASSLNRSPLHFGNGTRLTVT.

A single count supports this clone. J is TRBJ2-2 and V is TRBV2; possible D gene TRBD1, 5 bases. The V gene's germline CDR1 is SNHLY and CDR2 FYNNEI. V was trimmed by 2 bases and J by 2 bases, leaving 9 bases between them. The CDR3 has 15 residues. CDR3 in DNA: TGTGCCAGCAGTGAATGGGGCCTTAACACCGGGGAGCTGTTTTTT. Translation: CASSEWGLNTGELFF.

Only one count was recorded for this clone. The J gene is TRBJ2-7, the V gene TRBV20-1; no definite D call. This CDR3 has 10 residues. The V and J ends lost 5 bases and 3 bases respectively, with 5 bases between them. Looked up from germline, CDR1 is DFQATT and CDR2 is SNEGSKA (reference sequence). The CDR3: CSASDYEQYF. The DNA for the CDR3 is TGCAGTGCTTCCGACTACGAGCAGTACTTC.

The CDR3, as DNA: TGTGCCAGCAGCTTAGCCGCCGGGGGGAACACTGAAGCTTTCTTT. Residues: CASSLAAGGNTEAFF. The chain employs TRBV7-8 and TRBJ1-1; the D gene is possibly TRBD1 (5 bases). CDR1 is SGHVS and CDR2 is FQNEAQ in the germline V gene. The CDR3 sequence is 15 residues long. V lost 0 bases and J lost 1, with 9 bases in between.

J is TRBJ1-1 and V is TRBV11-2; unclear D gene. Looked up from germline, CDR1 is SGHAT and CDR2 is FQNNGV. Deletions cut 5 bases from V and 0 bases from J, with 4 bases between. This CDR3 spans 12 amino acids. The CDR3 DNA is TGTGCCAGCAGCCCTCTGAACACTGAAGCTTTCTTT. This translates into CASSPLNTEAFF.

The chain links TRBV10-1 to TRBJ2-5, with 10 positions matching TRBD2. Germline V gives CDR1 WNHNN, CDR2 SYGVQD (reference sequence). The CDR3 spans 14 residues. V was clipped by 6 bases and J by 1 base; unmatched bases: 2. The CDR3 DNA is TGCGCCAGCAGCCGGACTAGCGGCCAAGAGACCCAGTACTTC. Its translation is CASSRTSGQETQYF.

This clone is a singleton in its sample. V usage is TRBV19 and J usage is TRBJ1-6; 8 positions agree with TRBD1. This CDR3 spans 13 amino acids. Germline values: CDR1 LNHDA, CDR2 SQIVND (reference sequence). Trimming removed 6 bases from V and 9 bases from J; junction bases left unmatched: 4. The CDR3 region is CASRRTGSSPLHF. The DNA of the CDR3 is TGTGCCAGTAGGAGGACAGGGAGTTCACCCCTCCACTTT.

The chain is built from TRBV6-6 and TRBJ2-7; possibly TRBD1 for D (5 bases). CDR3 length: 14 amino acids. The V gene lost 7 bases and the J gene lost 1 base, with 14 bases spanning the gap. CDR1 and CDR2 (germline): MNHNY, SVGAGI (reference sequence). The CDR3 coding sequence is TGTGCCAGCACCTCTGCGACAGATTCCTACGAGCAGTACTTC. As protein: CASTSATDSYEQYF.

This rearrangement joins TRBV11-2 to TRBJ1-4; weak D call: TRBD1 (5 bases). The length of the CDR3 is 14 residues. V was shortened by 6 bases and J by 5 bases, with 13 bases between the two germline ends. Germline V gene sequence: CDR1 SGHAT, CDR2 FQNNGV. The CDR3 loop reads CASRSPGDNEKLFF. CDR3 coding DNA: TGTGCCAGCAGGTCCCCCGGGGACAATGAAAAACTGTTTTTT.

The chain recombines TRBV6-6 with TRBJ1-2, with 9 nucleotides matching TRBD1. The CDR3 totals 13 residues. V lost 5 bases, J lost 10 bases, and 8 bases stayed unmatched. CDR1 and CDR2 from the germline V gene are MNHNY and SVGAGI (reference sequence). The DNA of the CDR3 is TGTGCCAGCAGTCCCCCGGACAGGGGAACCTACACCTTC. This sequence encodes CASSPPDRGTYTF.

V gene TRBV5-1 combines with J gene TRBJ1-2, with 7 bases fitting TRBD1. V shed 4 bases, J shed 4 bases, and the junction held 10 bases outside the gene matches. CDR1 SGHRS and CDR2 YFSETQ come from the germline V gene. The CDR3 covers 15 residues. CDR3 sequence: CASSPTPGGPYGYTF. For the CDR3, the DNA is TGCGCCAGCAGCCCTACGCCAGGGGGGCCCTATGGCTACACCTTC. Full variable domain (rest looked up from reference TRBV5-1 and TRBJ1-2): KAGVTQTPRYLIKTRGQQVTLSCSPISGHRSVSWYQQTPGQGLQFLFEYFSETQRNKGNFPGRFSGRQFSNSRSEMNVSTLELGDSALYLCASSPTPGGPYGYTFGSGTRLTVV.

The chain combines TRBV4-2 with TRBJ1-2; D perhaps matches TRBD1 (5 bases). Trimming removed 3 bases from V and 1 base from J, with 12 bases in between. CDR1 and CDR2 (germline): LGHNA, YNFKEQ. CDR3 length: 15 amino acids. CDR3 nucleotides: TGTGCCAGCAGCCAGGATTCACAGGTTAACTATGGCTACACCTTC. Protein sequence: CASSQDSQVNYGYTF.

This chain links TRBV27 with TRBJ1-5; D call uncertain. Trimming removed 2 bases from V and 2 bases from J, with 16 bases in between. The CDR3 is 17 residues long. Per germline, CDR1 MNHEY and CDR2 SMNVEV (reference sequence). The CDR3 spells CASSLMGGGRGNQPQHF. CDR3 nucleotides: TGTGCCAGCAGTTTAATGGGAGGAGGGCGAGGCAATCAGCCCCAGCATTTT.

For the CDR3, the DNA is TGTGCCAGCAGCTTAGGGGTCGGCGGGTGGACGGATAACACTGAAGCTTTCTTT. Protein sequence: CASSLGVGGWTDNTEAFF. This rearrangement joins TRBV7-8 to TRBJ1-1; no clear D. The CDR3 is 18 amino acids. V was trimmed by 1 base and J by 2 bases, leaving 20 bases between them. CDR1 is SGHVS, CDR2 FQNEAQ, per germline.

The V call is TRBV2, the J call TRBJ1-6, with 10 bases fitting TRBD1. V was clipped by 7 bases and J by 7 bases; unmatched bases: 7. Germline V CDR1 and CDR2: SNHLY, FYNNEI. CDR3 length equals 15 residues. The CDR3 reads CASIRDRGTNSPLHF. The CDR3, as DNA: TGTGCCAGCATCCGGGACAGGGGAACGAATTCACCCCTCCACTTT.

The gene calls are TRBV24-1 and TRBJ2-2, with 10 bases lining up with TRBD2. This CDR3 is 17 amino acids long. Germline V CDR1 and CDR2: KGHDR, SFDVKD. V lost 3 bases and J lost 5; bases outside the gene matches: 8. The DNA of the CDR3 is TGTGCCACCAGTGATCAACAAACTAGCGGGGCTACCGGGGAGCTGTTTTTT. Translating it yields CATSDQQTSGATGELFF.

This chain connects TRBV6-6 to TRBJ2-7; 16 bases are shared with TRBD2. J was trimmed by 7 bases and V by 6 bases; bases with no gene match: 9. The CDR3 covers 16 residues. Per the germline V gene, CDR1 is MNHNY and CDR2 is SVGAGI (reference sequence). The CDR3 DNA sequence: TGTGCCAGCAGGTCCTCGGGACTAGCGGGGGGGGCTGAGCAGTACTTC. As protein: CASRSSGLAGGAEQYF.

Comments on this clone: One junction end disagrees with the germline gene, perhaps due to a read error. The V gene is TRBV4-1, the J gene TRBJ1-5; D is uncertain. The germline CDR1 and CDR2 sequences are MGHRA and YSYEKL. The CDR3 spans 16 residues. The CDR3 loop is CASSEDPRYSNQPQHF. The CDR3 DNA follows: TGCGCCAGCAGCGAAGACCCCAGGTATAGCAATCAGCCCCAGCATTTT.